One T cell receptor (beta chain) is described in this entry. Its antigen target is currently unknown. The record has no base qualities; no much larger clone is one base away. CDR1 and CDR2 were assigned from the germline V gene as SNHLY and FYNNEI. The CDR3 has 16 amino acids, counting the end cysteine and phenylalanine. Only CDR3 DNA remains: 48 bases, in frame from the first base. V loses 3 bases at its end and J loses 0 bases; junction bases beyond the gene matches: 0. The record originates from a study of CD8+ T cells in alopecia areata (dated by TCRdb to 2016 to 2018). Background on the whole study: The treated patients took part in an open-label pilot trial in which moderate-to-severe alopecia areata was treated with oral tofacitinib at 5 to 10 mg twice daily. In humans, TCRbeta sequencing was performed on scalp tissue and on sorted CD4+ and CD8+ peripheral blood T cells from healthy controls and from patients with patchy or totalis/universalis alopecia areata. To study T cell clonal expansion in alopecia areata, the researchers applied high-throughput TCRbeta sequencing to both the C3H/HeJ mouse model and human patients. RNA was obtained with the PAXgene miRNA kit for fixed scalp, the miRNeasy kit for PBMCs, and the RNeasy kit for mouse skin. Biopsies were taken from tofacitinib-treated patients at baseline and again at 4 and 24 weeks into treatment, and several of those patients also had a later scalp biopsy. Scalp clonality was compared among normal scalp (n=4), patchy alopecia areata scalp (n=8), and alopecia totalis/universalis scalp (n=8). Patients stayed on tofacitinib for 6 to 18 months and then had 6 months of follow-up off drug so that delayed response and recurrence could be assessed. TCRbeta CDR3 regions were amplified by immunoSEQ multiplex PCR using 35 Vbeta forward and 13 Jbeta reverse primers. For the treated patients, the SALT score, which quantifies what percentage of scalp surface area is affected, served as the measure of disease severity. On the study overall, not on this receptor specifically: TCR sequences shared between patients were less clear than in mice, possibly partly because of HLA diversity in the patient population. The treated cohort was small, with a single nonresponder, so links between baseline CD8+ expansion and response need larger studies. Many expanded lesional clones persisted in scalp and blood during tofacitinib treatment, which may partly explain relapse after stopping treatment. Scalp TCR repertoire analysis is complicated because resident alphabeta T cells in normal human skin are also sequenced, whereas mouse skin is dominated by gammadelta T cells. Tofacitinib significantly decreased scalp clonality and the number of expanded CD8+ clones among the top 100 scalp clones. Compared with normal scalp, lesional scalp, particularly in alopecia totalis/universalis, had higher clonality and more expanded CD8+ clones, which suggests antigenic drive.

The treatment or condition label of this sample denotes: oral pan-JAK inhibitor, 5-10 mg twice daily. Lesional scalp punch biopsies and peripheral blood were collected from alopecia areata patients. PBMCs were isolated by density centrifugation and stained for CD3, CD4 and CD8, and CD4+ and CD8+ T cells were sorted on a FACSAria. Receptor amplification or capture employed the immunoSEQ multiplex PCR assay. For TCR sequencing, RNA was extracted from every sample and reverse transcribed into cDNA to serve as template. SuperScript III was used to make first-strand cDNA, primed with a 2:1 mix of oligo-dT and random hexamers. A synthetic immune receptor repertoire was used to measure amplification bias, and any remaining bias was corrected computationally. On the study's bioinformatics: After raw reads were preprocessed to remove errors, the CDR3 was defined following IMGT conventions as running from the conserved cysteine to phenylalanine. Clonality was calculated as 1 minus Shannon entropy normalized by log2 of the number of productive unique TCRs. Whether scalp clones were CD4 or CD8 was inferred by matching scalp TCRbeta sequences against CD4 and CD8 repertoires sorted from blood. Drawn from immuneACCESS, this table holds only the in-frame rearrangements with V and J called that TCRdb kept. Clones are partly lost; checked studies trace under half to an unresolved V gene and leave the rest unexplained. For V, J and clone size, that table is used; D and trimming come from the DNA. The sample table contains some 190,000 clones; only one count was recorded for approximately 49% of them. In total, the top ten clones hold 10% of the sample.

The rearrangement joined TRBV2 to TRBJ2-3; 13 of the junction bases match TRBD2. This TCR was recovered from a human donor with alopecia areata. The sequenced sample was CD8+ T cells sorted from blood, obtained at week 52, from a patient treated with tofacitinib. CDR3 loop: CASSEGLAGSTDTQYF. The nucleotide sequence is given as TGTGCCAGCAGTGAGGGACTAGCGGGGAGCACAGATACGCAGTATTTT.